The 17 T cell receptor beta chains listed next were all sequenced from one sample in a study of regulatory T cells in long-lasting Graves disease. Time point indicated: persistent/refractory GD, antithyroid drugs over 5 years with positive TRAb. Preparation of the TCR library used RNA extracted from PBMCs. According to the study, TCR beta libraries were built with iRepertoire HTBI primers and CDR3-region Arm-PCR. Via MiXCR, TCRdb re-called the multiplex PCR reads, giving one row per CDR3 protein. Of a few hundred thousand distinct CDR3 sequences in the sample, around 20% are singletons; the top ten hold approximately 25%. The material sequenced was peripheral blood mononuclear cells (PBMCs), taken when the disease was refractory, from a patient treated with antithyroid drugs. The receptor set was obtained from a female donor with Graves disease.

The sample holds a few counts of this clonotype. CDR3 sequence (DNA): TGTGCCAGCAGCTTGGGGGACAGGGGGCTTCAGCCCCAGCATTTT. Amino acids: CASSLGDRGLQPQHF. This rearrangement joins TRBV7-8 to TRBJ1-5; the match to TRBD1 covers 12 bases. The length of the CDR3 is 15 residues. The V segment lost 3 bases and the J segment 6 bases; nucleotides outside the gene matches: 3. The germline V gene encodes CDR1 SGHVS and CDR2 FQNEAQ.

This clonotype was seen more than once but under ten times. This chain links TRBV29-1 with TRBJ1-2; the D gene is possibly TRBD1 (6 bases). Trimming shortened V by 0 bases and J by 4 bases, and 15 bases separated the two germline ends. The CDR3 runs 15 residues. Per the germline V gene, CDR1 is SQVTM and CDR2 is ANQGSEA. The CDR3 DNA reads as TGCAGCGTTGAAGATCAGCAGGGGCCGGGCTATGGCTACACCTTC. Translated: CSVEDQQGPGYGYTF.

There are many counts of this clonotype. The chain employs TRBV18 and TRBJ1-2; D gene uncertain. V shed 4 bases and J shed 7 bases, with 13 bases lying between them. The CDR3 extends over 13 amino acids. Germline assignment: CDR1 KGHSH and CDR2 LQKENI. The CDR3 protein is CASSREPVSGYTF. The CDR3 DNA reads as TGTGCCAGCTCACGGGAACCCGTGAGTGGCTACACCTTC.

This clonotype was observed a handful of times. The CDR3, as DNA: TGTGCCAGCAACCCTCTAGCGGGAGAGGGCCACGAGCAGTACTTC. This gives the protein CASNPLAGEGHEQYF. The V gene is TRBV6-1, the J gene TRBJ2-7, with 10 nucleotides matching TRBD2. Germline-derived CDR1 and CDR2 are MNHNS and SASEGT. J was trimmed by 5 bases and V by 7 bases; bases with no gene match: 11. There are 15 residues in the CDR3.

The table lists this clonotype with many counts. This chain joins TRBV11-2 and TRBJ1-5; TRBD1 might be the D (5 bases). The CDR3 spans 15 residues. V was shortened by 3 bases and J by 0 bases, with 9 bases between the two germline ends. Germline CDR1 SGHAT, CDR2 FQNNGV. CDR3 sequence (DNA): TGTGCCAGCAGCTTGGGTGGACATAGCAATCAGCCCCAGCATTTT. It specifies CASSLGGHSNQPQHF.

This chain uses TRBV7-9 with TRBJ2-7; 8 nucleotides align to TRBD2. J was trimmed by 4 bases and V by 2 bases; bases with no gene match: 7. The CDR3 contains 15 residues. The germline gives CDR1 SEHNR, CDR2 FQNEAQ (reference sequence). This CDR3 is CASSLHSGLAYEQYF. CDR3 nucleotide sequence: TGTGCCAGCAGCTTACATAGTGGACTAGCTTACGAGCAGTACTTC.

This rearrangement joins TRBV27 to TRBJ1-2; 7 bases align to TRBD1. After removal of 5 bases from V and 1 base from J, the junction contained 10 bases not matched to a gene. This CDR3 region has 16 residues. Germline V CDR1 and CDR2: MNHEY, SMNVEV (reference sequence). CDR3 DNA: TGTGCCAGCAGTGACAGGGTTACAAACTTTAACTATGGCTACACCTTC. Translated, it gives CASSDRVTNFNYGYTF.

The V gene is TRBV9, the J gene TRBJ1-1; TRBD1 matches 7 bases. Germline V CDR1 and CDR2: SGDLS, YYNGEE. The CDR3 consists of 13 residues. V was pared by 3 bases and J by 6 bases, with 5 bases of the junction left unmatched. The CDR3 spells CASSDRTGAEAFF. CDR3 nucleotides: TGTGCCAGCAGCGACCGTACAGGGGCTGAAGCTTTCTTT.

The gene calls are TRBV9 and TRBJ1-1; D is uncertain. Germline lookup yields CDR1 SGDLS and CDR2 YYNGEE. The CDR3 has 14 amino acids. V shed 3 bases and J shed 5 bases, with 14 bases lying between them. In DNA form, the CDR3 reads TGTGCCAGCAGCGGCGGTACTGGTATGACTGAAGCTTTCTTT. This codes for CASSGGTGMTEAFF.

This clonotype was recorded many times. This chain uses TRBV29-1 with TRBJ2-7, with 8 bases fitting TRBD1. The CDR3 consists of 15 residues. CDR1 is SQVTM and CDR2 is ANQGSEA in the germline V gene. V shed 4 bases and J 3 bases; nucleotides not matched to a gene: 11. The DNA of the CDR3 is TGCAGCGTTGTGTTGGGGGACAGGTGGGGCTACGAGCAGTACTTC. It encodes CSVVLGDRWGYEQYF.

The V and J genes are TRBV28 and TRBJ1-3; unclear D gene. From germline, CDR1 is MDHEN and CDR2 SYDVKM. V was clipped by 4 bases and J by 4 bases, with 17 bases between them. The CDR3 spans 16 residues. The CDR3 region is CASSSLTPTGGNTIYF. CDR3 sequence (DNA): TGTGCCAGCAGTTCGTTGACGCCGACGGGGGGAAACACCATATATTTT.

The chain is built from TRBV12-3 or TRBV12-4 and TRBJ1-5, with 7 bases matching TRBD1. The CDR3 has 15 residues. V gave up 6 bases and J gave up 2 bases; unmatched junction bases: 7. As DNA, the CDR3 is TGTGCCAGCAGATACAGGGGAATGGGCAATCAGCCCCAGCATTTT. It encodes CASRYRGMGNQPQHF.

This clonotype has more than one count but fewer than ten. V gene TRBV3-1 combines with J gene TRBJ1-5; D possibly corresponds to TRBD1 (6 bases). CDR3 length equals 15 residues. From germline, CDR1 is LGHDT and CDR2 YNNKEL (reference sequence). Trimming took off 3 bases at V and 9 bases at J, with 18 bases between the two ends. CDR3 sequence: CASSQSVQGVLPQHF. CDR3 nucleotides: TGTGCCAGCAGCCAGAGCGTACAGGGTGTGTTGCCCCAGCATTTT.

V gene TRBV20-1 combines with J gene TRBJ2-7; D uncertain. Germline-derived CDR1 and CDR2 are DFQATT and SNEGSKA (reference sequence). V was trimmed by 1 base and J by 1 base, leaving 14 bases between them. This CDR3 spans 15 amino acids. In DNA form, the CDR3 reads TGCAGTGCTAGAGCTCTTTCCAGAAATTCCTACGAGCAGTACTTC. This encodes CSARALSRNSYEQYF.

This clonotype was counted only a few times. The chain employs TRBV5-1 and TRBJ1-2; D gene unclear. The germline V gene encodes CDR1 SGHRS and CDR2 YFSETQ. This CDR3 is 14 amino acids long. V was trimmed by 4 bases and J by 4 bases, leaving 14 bases between them. Here the CDR3 DNA reads TGCGCCAGCAGCGACGGCTCCGCTGCCTATGGCTACACCTTC. Amino acid sequence: CASSDGSAAYGYTF.

V gene TRBV6-4 combines with J gene TRBJ2-7, with 11 nucleotides matching TRBD2. Trimming cost V 7 bases and J 3 bases; bases outside gene matches: 11. The CDR3 has 16 residues. Germline V gene data show CDR1 as MRHNA and CDR2 as SNTAGT. The chain's CDR3 is CASKREGTSGNYEQYF. In DNA, the CDR3 is TGTGCCAGCAAGAGGGAAGGGACTAGCGGAAACTACGAGCAGTACTTC.

This clonotype was detected only a few times. The rearrangement joins TRBV5-1 to TRBJ2-7; D might be TRBD2 (6 bases). The CDR3 spans 15 residues. Germline V lookup: CDR1 SGHRS, CDR2 YFSETQ. Deletions cut 1 base from V and 1 base from J, with 12 bases between. CDR3 residues: CASSLSGEVSYEQYF. In DNA form, the CDR3 reads TGCGCCAGCAGCTTGTCGGGAGAGGTGTCCTACGAGCAGTACTTC.